These 11 T cell receptor beta chains were sequenced from one sample in a study of blood T cell repertoires in COVID-19 (dated by TCRdb to 2018 to 2020). The method behind the library was the immunoSEQ multiplex PCR assay. In its TCRdb copy, this immuneACCESS table keeps in-frame sequences only and misses some clones. Where compared with another copy, unresolved V genes explain less than half of these, and the others have no known cause. This sample holds 240,000 or so clones; approximately 82% were observed only once. The ten largest account for approximately 1.9% of the sample. The sequencing sample was made of peripheral blood. These receptors were obtained from a woman of 80 years or more with acute or convalescent COVID-19.

V usage is TRBV4-2 and J usage is TRBJ2-7, with 10 bases that match TRBD2. J was trimmed by 4 bases and V by 0 bases; bases with no gene match: 6. The CDR3 is 16 residues long. CDR1 and CDR2 (germline): LGHNA, YNFKEQ. The CDR3 DNA reads as TGTGCCAGCAGCCAAGAGCCCGGACTAGCGGTTTACGAGCAGTACTTC. Protein: CASSQEPGLAVYEQYF.

The rearrangement links TRBV3-1 (or the pseudogene TRBV3-2) to TRBJ1-2; D gene unclear. The CDR3 covers 14 residues. V was cut by 6 bases and J by 3 bases, with 14 bases left in between. Germline lookup yields CDR1 LGHDT and CDR2 YNNKEL (reference sequence). The CDR3 reads CASSPTPPDYGYTF. CDR3 coding DNA: TGTGCCAGCAGTCCCACCCCCCCGGACTATGGCTACACCTTC.

This chain connects TRBV2 to TRBJ1-1, with D unresolved. The germline CDR1 and CDR2 sequences are SNHLY and FYNNEI. This CDR3 has 14 amino acids. Trimming took off 7 bases at V and 0 bases at J, with 12 bases between the two ends. The CDR3 loop reads CASIRGRMNTEAFF. The DNA for the CDR3 is TGTGCCAGCATCAGAGGGAGGATGAACACTGAAGCTTTCTTT.

This chain links TRBV7-2 with TRBJ2-7, with 7 positions matching TRBD2. The CDR3 has 13 residues. CDR1 and CDR2 from the germline V gene are SGHTA and FQGNSA. J lost 5 bases, V lost 2 bases, and 3 bases had no gene match. The CDR3 DNA reads as TGTGCCAGCAGCTTAAGGCGGGGGAACGAGCAGTACTTC. This sequence encodes CASSLRRGNEQYF.

This clone occurred a few times. V and J are TRBV27 and TRBJ2-7, with a weak D call TRBD2 (5 bases). This CDR3 contains 13 residues. Germline values: CDR1 MNHEY, CDR2 SMNVEV (reference sequence). V lost 7 bases and J lost 4, with 14 bases in between. DNA of the CDR3: TGTGCCAGCACCCGGGGAAGGGCTTACGAGCAGTACTTC. This codes for CASTRGRAYEQYF.

The V call is TRBV4-1, the J call TRBJ2-3, with TRBD2 identical over 7 bases. V lost 8 bases and J lost 1; bases outside the gene matches: 9. Germline V gene lookup returns CDR1 MGHRA and CDR2 YSYEKL. This CDR3 has 15 amino acids. Here the CDR3 reads CASRRGTSGTDTQYF. In DNA, the CDR3 is TGCGCCAGCCGCCGCGGCACTAGCGGCACAGATACGCAGTATTTT.

In its sample, this clone was seen once. The chain uses TRBV6-5 and TRBJ1-5; D is uncertain. V was pared by 6 bases and J by 3 bases, with 9 bases between. Germline lookup yields CDR1 MNHEY and CDR2 SVGAGI. This CDR3 contains 13 residues. Written as DNA, the CDR3 is TGTGCCAGCAGATTGTATAACAATCAGCCCCAGCATTTT. This sequence encodes CASRLYNNQPQHF.

This chain connects TRBV19 to TRBJ1-2; D gene unclear. The CDR3 covers 15 residues. Trimming removed 4 bases at V and 0 bases at J, with 12 bases between. Germline V lookup: CDR1 LNHDA, CDR2 SQIVND (reference sequence). CDR3 region: CASSTSITANYGYTF. CDR3 bases: TGTGCCAGTAGTACTAGCATCACAGCTAACTATGGCTACACCTTC.

This clone occurred a few times. The chain has TRBV19 and TRBJ1-2; the match to TRBD1 covers 9 bases. Trimming at V came to 7 bases and at J to 5 bases, leaving 8 bases not matched to a gene. The CDR3 has 14 amino acids. The germline V gene encodes CDR1 LNHDA and CDR2 SQIVND (reference sequence). In DNA form, the CDR3 reads TGTGCCAGTACCGATCAAGACAGGGGGTATGGCTACACCTTC. It is translated as CASTDQDRGYGYTF.

The chain joins TRBV7-9 to TRBJ2-1; possibly TRBD2 for D (6 bases). The germline gives CDR1 SEHNR, CDR2 FQNEAQ (reference sequence). V lost 4 bases, J lost 1 base, and 17 bases lay in between. The CDR3 extends over 17 amino acids. In DNA form, the CDR3 reads TGTGCCAGCAGCTCACTAGCATCATTCGGTTCCTACAATGAGCAGTTCTTC. Its protein is CASSSLASFGSYNEQFF.

V gene TRBV19 combines with J gene TRBJ2-7, with TRBD1 identical over 9 bases. Per the germline V gene, CDR1 is LNHDA and CDR2 is SQIVND (reference sequence). The CDR3 has 16 amino acids. V was clipped by 7 bases and J by 3 bases; unmatched bases: 13. The CDR3 sequence is CASTLPEPGQGYEQYF. In DNA form, the CDR3 reads TGTGCCAGTACCCTTCCCGAACCGGGACAGGGCTACGAGCAGTACTTC. The full variable domain, with the rest looked up from reference TRBV19 and TRBJ2-7, is DGGITQSPKYLFRKEGQNVTLSCEQNLNHDAMYWYRQDPGQGLRLIYYSQIVNDFQKGDIAEGYSVSREKKESFPLTVTSAQKNPTAFYLCASTLPEPGQGYEQYFGPGTRLTVT.